What follows are 16 T cell receptor beta chains derived from one specimen sequenced in a study of preoperative IRX-2 immunotherapy in early breast cancer. Stated treatment: preoperative locoregional IRX-2 cytokine immunotherapy. This table comes from immunoSEQ multiplex PCR, and its TCRdb copy is limited to in-frame clones, with some not included. Of more than 50,000 clones listed, approximately 94% are singletons. This sample was gathered from a patient treated with IRX-2 immunotherapy. These receptors were taken from a human donor with breast cancer.

The V and J genes are TRBV4-2 and TRBJ2-5; possible D gene TRBD1, 6 bases. The DNA end lines up better with TRBJ2-7; the J call may be wrong. Germline V gene sequence: CDR1 LGHNA, CDR2 YNFKEQ. The CDR3 is made up of 14 amino acids. Here the CDR3 DNA reads TGTGCCAGCAGCTCCCGGGACATCTCCTACGAGCAGTACTTC. Translation gives CASSSRDISYEQYF.

This chain links TRBV30 with TRBJ1-4; 8 bases fit TRBD1. J gave up 5 bases and V 4 bases, and 6 bases lay outside the gene matches. The CDR3 has 14 residues. The germline gives CDR1 GTSNPN, CDR2 SVGIG (reference sequence). CDR3 loop: CAWMEAGGNEKLFF. The CDR3 DNA follows: TGTGCCTGGATGGAAGCAGGGGGCAATGAAAAACTGTTTTTT.

This clone was seen only a few times. V usage is TRBV7-3 and J usage is TRBJ2-1, with D unclear. Germline assignment: CDR1 SGHTA and CDR2 FQGTGA. There are 14 residues in the CDR3. Trimming took off 5 bases at V and 10 bases at J, with 18 bases between the two ends. The CDR3 coding sequence is TGTGCCAGCAGCCCCATGGCCGGCCAAGGGGAGCAGTTCTTC. This encodes CASSPMAGQGEQFF.

This sequence joins TRBV4-1 and TRBJ2-3; D remains unclear. In germline, CDR1 is MGHRA, CDR2 YSYEKL. This CDR3 comprises 15 residues. V shed 3 bases and J shed 7 bases, with 17 bases lying between them. The CDR3 loop is CASSHLPLGSNTQYF. In DNA form, the CDR3 reads TGCGCCAGCAGCCACTTACCGTTGGGATCGAATACGCAGTATTTT.

The chain employs TRBV5-1 and TRBJ2-7, with TRBD2 matching over 10 bases. V shed 5 bases and J 2 bases; nucleotides not matched to a gene: 4. CDR1 is SGHRS, CDR2 YFSETQ, per germline. This CDR3 has 14 residues. The CDR3 region is CASRRTSGTYEQYF. In nucleotides, the CDR3 is TGCGCCAGCAGGAGGACTAGCGGTACCTACGAGCAGTACTTC.

The J gene is TRBJ1-3, the V gene TRBV18; D unclear. The CDR3 totals 15 residues. The germline V gene has CDR1 KGHSH and CDR2 LQKENI. The V and J ends lost 5 bases and 4 bases respectively, with 15 bases between them. The CDR3 here is CASSFSGRGGNTIYF. The DNA for the CDR3 is TGTGCCAGCTCATTTTCCGGGCGCGGAGGAAACACCATATATTTT.

The chain joins TRBV27 to TRBJ2-1, with 7 bases matching TRBD2. The CDR3 covers 16 residues. CDR1 MNHEY and CDR2 SMNVEV come from the germline V gene (reference sequence). The junction had 13 bases not matched to a gene; V was cut back by 2 bases and J by 9 bases. The CDR3 DNA follows: TGTGCCAGCAGTTTAAGGGCCGGGACTCCGGGAGGTGAGCAGTTCTTC. Translated, it gives CASSLRAGTPGGEQFF.

The CDR3 loop is CASSPSSRVDTEAFF. The DNA of the CDR3 is TGTGCCAGCTCACCATCCTCCAGGGTGGACACTGAAGCTTTCTTT. The chain carries TRBV18 and TRBJ1-1, with a weak D call TRBD1 (5 bases). The CDR3 runs to 15 residues. Germline-derived CDR1 and CDR2 are KGHSH and LQKENI. Trimming pared 2 bases from V and 3 bases from J, leaving 13 bases between.

The rearrangement joins TRBV13 to TRBJ1-3; no reliable D call. Trimming shortened V by 3 bases and J by 4 bases, and 13 bases separated the two germline ends. Germline-derived CDR1 and CDR2 are PRHDT and FYEKMQ (reference sequence). The CDR3 is 15 residues long. This chain's CDR3 is CASSFLPGTGNTIYF. The CDR3 region has the DNA TGTGCCAGCAGCTTCCTTCCGGGAACCGGAAACACCATATATTTT.

The chain recombines TRBV2 with TRBJ2-4; TRBD2 is a possible D gene (6 bases). CDR1 is SNHLY and CDR2 is FYNNEI in the germline V gene. The CDR3 has 13 amino acids. V lost 7 bases, J lost 4 bases, and 11 bases lay in between. CDR3: CASTGEGKNIQYF. The CDR3 DNA reads TGTGCCAGCACGGGGGAAGGGAAAAACATTCAGTACTTC.

The DNA of the CDR3 is TGTGCCAGCAGTTACATAAACGGGTGGGAGCAGTACTTC. This codes for CASSYINGWEQYF. The gene calls are TRBV6-5 and TRBJ2-7; D is ambiguous. Between the trimmed V and J ends, which lost 2 bases and 7 bases, there was a span of 12 bases. The CDR3 contains 13 residues. CDR1 and CDR2 from the germline V gene are MNHEY and SVGAGI.

The CDR3 region is CASSLVQGDYGYTF. The CDR3 DNA is TGTGCCAGCAGTTTAGTTCAGGGCGACTATGGCTACACCTTC. The chain combines TRBV27 with TRBJ1-2, with TRBD1 as a possible D gene (5 bases). The CDR3 consists of 14 residues. CDR1 and CDR2 (germline): MNHEY, SMNVEV (reference sequence). Deletions cut 2 bases from V and 3 bases from J, with 10 bases between.

The chain links TRBV6-5 to TRBJ2-2; D remains ambiguous. Germline V gene data show CDR1 as MNHEY and CDR2 as SVGAGI. The CDR3 has 12 residues. V gave up 6 bases and J gave up 7 bases, with 9 bases separating them. The CDR3 here is CASRWESGELFF. The CDR3 nucleotides read TGTGCCAGCAGGTGGGAAAGCGGGGAGCTGTTTTTT.

V is TRBV27 and J is TRBJ2-1; tentative D call: TRBD2 (6 bases). The ends were cut back, 5 bases at V and 2 bases at J, with 19 bases in the middle. The germline gives CDR1 MNHEY, CDR2 SMNVEV (reference sequence). This CDR3 comprises 17 residues. This chain's CDR3 is CASSQGLSVRAYNEQFF. CDR3 in DNA: TGTGCCAGCAGTCAGGGACTCTCTGTGAGGGCCTACAATGAGCAGTTCTTC.

This rearrangement joins TRBV30 to TRBJ1-4; a possible D gene is TRBD1 (5 bases). Germline CDR1 is GTSNPN and CDR2 is SVGIG (reference sequence). CDR3 length: 15 residues. V lost 0 bases and J 5 bases, leaving 13 bases between the germline ends. CDR3 in DNA: TGTGCCTGGAGTGTATCTTGGGCAGGGAATGAAAAACTGTTTTTT. As protein: CAWSVSWAGNEKLFF.

The chain uses TRBV5-8 and TRBJ2-7; the match to TRBD2 covers 7 bases. J lost 0 bases, V lost 4 bases, and 10 bases had no gene match. There are 16 residues in the CDR3. Germline CDR1 reads SGHTS; CDR2 reads YDEGEE. This chain's CDR3 is CASSPGRPMSSYEQYF. In DNA, the CDR3 is TGTGCCAGCAGCCCCGGGAGGCCAATGAGCTCCTACGAGCAGTACTTC. Supplemented by reference TRBV5-8 and TRBJ2-7, the full variable domain reads EAGVTQSPTHLIKTRGQQATLRCSPISGHTSVYWYQQALGLGLQFLLWYDEGEERNRGNFPPRFSGRQFPNYSSELNVNALELEDSALYLCASSPGRPMSSYEQYFGPGTRLTVT.